This T cell receptor beta chain was retrieved from a study of T cells in Graves' hyperthyroidism and ophthalmopathy. Study conclusions and caveats: Stable hyperthyroidism was told apart from ophthalmopathy by a model built on 13 V-J features.

Germline V CDR1 and CDR2: MNHNS, SASEGT. V gave up 4 bases and J gave up 3 bases; unmatched junction bases: 17. This CDR3 has 18 residues. Ten or more counts support this clonotype. Antigen specificity is unknown. The CDR3 regions of TCR beta were amplified from RNA transcripts. With the HTBI primer set, the TCR CDR3 went through a first round of RT-PCR. One entry per CDR3 protein, called by TCRdb with MiXCR from the multiplex PCR reads. This table has some 600,000 distinct CDR3 sequences, 14% appearing once. The sequencing input was blood. The clonotype was recovered from a woman aged 30 to 39 with Graves' hyperthyroidism that later progressed to Graves' ophthalmopathy. The V and J genes are TRBV6-1 and TRBJ2-7; TRBD2 agrees at 8 bases. The chain's CDR3 is CASSVIIFSGTIHYEQYF. DNA of the CDR3: TGTGCCAGCAGTGTCATAATTTTTAGCGGGACGATTCACTACGAGCAGTACTTC.